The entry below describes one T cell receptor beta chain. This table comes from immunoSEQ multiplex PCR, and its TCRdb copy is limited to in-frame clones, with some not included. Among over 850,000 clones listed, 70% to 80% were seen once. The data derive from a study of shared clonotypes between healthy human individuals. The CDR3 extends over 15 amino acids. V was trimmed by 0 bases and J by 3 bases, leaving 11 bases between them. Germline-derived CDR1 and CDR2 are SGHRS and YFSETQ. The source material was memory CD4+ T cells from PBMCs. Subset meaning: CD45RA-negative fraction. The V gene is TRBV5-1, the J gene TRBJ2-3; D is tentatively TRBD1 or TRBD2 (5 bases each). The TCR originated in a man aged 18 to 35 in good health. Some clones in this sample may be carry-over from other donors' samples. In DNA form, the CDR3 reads TGCGCCAGCAGCTTGGCCCTAGAGGGGACAGATACGCAGTATTTT. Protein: CASSLALEGTDTQYF. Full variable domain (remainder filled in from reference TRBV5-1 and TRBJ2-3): KAGVTQTPRYLIKTRGQQVTLSCSPISGHRSVSWYQQTPGQGLQFLFEYFSETQRNKGNFPGRFSGRQFSNSRSEMNVSTLELGDSALYLCASSLALEGTDTQYFGPGTRLTVL.